The sequence of this TCR beta chain was determined in a study of regulatory T cells in long-lasting Graves disease. Study observations and caveats: Favored usage of TRBV28, TRBJ1-2 and TRBJ2-5 was recorded in persistent disease.

Time point described: newly diagnosed GD, antithyroid drugs for less than 3 months. PBMCs were the source of the RNA used for TCR sequencing. Researchers made TCR beta libraries by using iRepertoire HTBI primers and running Arm-PCR on CDR3 regions. TCRdb reanalysed the multiplex PCR reads using MiXCR and keeps one entry per CDR3 protein. This table holds 350,000 to 500,000 distinct CDR3 sequences, less than 15% found once. This clonotype was picked up many times. Antigen unknown. Trimming took off 5 bases at V and 0 bases at J, with 12 bases between the two ends. Germline CDR1 is SEHNR and CDR2 is FQNEAQ (reference sequence). This CDR3 comprises 15 residues. These sequences were also reported in another study, on T cells in Graves' hyperthyroidism and ophthalmopathy. According to that study: The HTBI primer set served for first-round RT-PCR of the TCR CDR3.

The source of this sequence is a woman between 45 and 65 years old with Graves disease. The sequences come from peripheral blood mononuclear cells (PBMCs), collected at new diagnosis, from a patient treated with antithyroid drugs. This chain links TRBV7-9 with TRBJ2-3, with D perhaps matching TRBD2 (6 bases). The CDR3 DNA sequence: TGTGCCAGCAGCCTGATAGCGGATAGCACAGATACGCAGTATTTT. It encodes CASSLIADSTDTQYF.